These T cell receptor beta chains were read from a single sample in a study of blood T cell repertoires in COVID-19. Produced via immunoSEQ multiplex PCR; TCRdb's table is partial and in-frame only. The sample has around 120,000 clones, about 83% seen once. Sequences were obtained from peripheral blood. Receptors were obtained from a man aged 80 or over with active or convalescent COVID-19. The CDR3 runs from the conserved cysteine through the conserved F or W. The D gene is left open where the match is weak. Some rows have no size entry. The others give once, few or many, or a class for an expanded clone.

v_call	d_call	j_call	clone_size	cdr3_aa	cdr3_nt
TRBV5-6	TRBD2	TRBJ2-7	NA	CASSPGLAGGTYEQYF	TGTGCCAGCAGCCCGGGACTAGCGGGGGGAACCTACGAGCAGTACTTC
TRBV4-3	NA	TRBJ1-1	NA	CASSQDLEFSSAFF	TGCGCCAGCAGCCAAGATCTAGAGTTTTCGTCAGCTTTCTTT
TRBV6-5	NA	TRBJ2-7	NA	CASSYGGATYEQYF	TGTGCCAGCAGTTACGGGGGGGCGACCTACGAGCAGTACTTC
TRBV7-2	NA	TRBJ1-3	few	CASSRVLSSGNTIYF	TGTGCCAGCAGTCGGGTCCTGAGCTCTGGAAACACCATATATTTT
TRBV9	TRBD2	TRBJ2-3	once	CASSVAGLAPDTQYF	TGTGCCAGCAGCGTGGCGGGACTAGCGCCAGATACGCAGTATTTT
TRBV11-3	TRBD2	TRBJ2-1	NA	CASSLGAGAHNEQFF	TGTGCCAGCAGCTTAGGAGCGGGGGCTCACAATGAGCAGTTCTTC
TRBV12-5	TRBD1	TRBJ1-1	NA	CASGLPGQGGGAFF	TGTGCTAGTGGTTTACCAGGACAGGGGGGAGGCGCTTTCTTT
TRBV5-1	TRBD2	TRBJ2-2	NA	CASSLALADTGELFF	TGCGCCAGCAGCTTGGCACTAGCGGACACCGGGGAGCTGTTTTTT
TRBV5-1	TRBD2	TRBJ2-7	NA	CASSQTSGGDEQYF	TGCGCCAGCAGCCAGACTAGCGGGGGGGACGAGCAGTACTTC
TRBV7-6	NA	TRBJ2-1	NA	CASSLGLYNEQFF	TGTGCCAGCAGCTTAGGTCTTTACAATGAGCAGTTCTTC
TRBV6-2/TRBV6-3	NA	TRBJ1-1	NA	CASSYRVWPLRGTEAFF	TGTGCCAGCAGTTATAGGGTTTGGCCTCTCCGGGGGACTGAAGCTTTCTTT
TRBV9	TRBD2	TRBJ2-2	once	CASTLSGGAPGELFF	TGTGCCAGCACCCTTAGCGGGGGGGCCCCCGGGGAGCTGTTTTTT
TRBV2	TRBD1	TRBJ1-3	once	CASSDQGASGNTIYF	TGTGCCAGCAGTGATCAGGGGGCTTCTGGAAACACCATATATTTT
TRBV9	NA	TRBJ1-3	NA	CASSVDNSGNTIYF	TGTGCCAGCAGCGTAGATAACTCTGGAAACACCATATATTTT
TRBV2	TRBD2	TRBJ2-3	few	CASRPPSGGVGSDTQYF	TGTGCCAGCAGGCCTCCCAGCGGGGGGGTGGGTTCAGATACGCAGTATTTT
TRBV20-1	NA	TRBJ1-1	few	CSAGDPRGGTEAFF	TGCAGTGCTGGTGACCCCCGGGGGGGCACTGAAGCTTTCTTT
TRBV6-5	TRBD1	TRBJ1-3	NA	CASSYTRTGTGNTIYF	TGTGCCAGCAGTTATACCCGGACAGGGACTGGAAACACCATATATTTT
TRBV18	TRBD1	TRBJ2-1	NA	CASSLTGDEQFF	TGTGCCAGCTCACTAACAGGGGATGAGCAGTTCTTC
TRBV7-2	NA	TRBJ1-6	NA	CASSTQGNSPLHF	TGTGCCAGCAGCACCCAGGGTAATTCACCCCTCCACTTT
TRBV5-1	TRBD1	TRBJ2-5	NA	CASSWRDRDQETQYF	TGCGCCAGCAGCTGGAGGGACAGGGACCAAGAGACCCAGTACTTC
TRBV5-1	TRBD1	TRBJ2-7	NA	CASSRGQATSEQYF	TGCGCCAGCAGCCGTGGACAGGCGACCTCCGAGCAGTACTTC
TRBV7-8	TRBD2	TRBJ2-2	once	CASSLVGGGAGGGELFF	TGTGCCAGCAGCTTAGTAGGCGGGGGGGCCGGAGGCGGGGAGCTGTTTTTT
TRBV7-3	TRBD2	TRBJ2-5	NA	CASSLAGTSRDETQYF	TGTGCCAGCAGCCTAGCCGGGACTAGCCGGGATGAGACCCAGTACTTC
TRBV18	TRBD1	TRBJ1-5	NA	CASSPVQGESNQPQHF	TGTGCCAGCTCACCAGTACAGGGGGAGAGCAATCAGCCCCAGCATTTT
TRBV15	NA	TRBJ1-4	NA	CATSSLSRKNEKLFF	TGTGCCACCAGCAGTCTCTCCAGGAAAAATGAAAAACTGTTTTTT
TRBV7-2	TRBD1	TRBJ1-2	few	CASSLGQGALGYGYTF	TGTGCCAGCAGCTTAGGACAGGGGGCGCTTGGCTATGGCTACACCTTC
TRBV7-8	NA	TRBJ2-1	NA	CASSLGGDHNEQFF	TGTGCCAGCAGCTTAGGGGGGGACCACAATGAGCAGTTCTTC
TRBV9	NA	TRBJ1-1	NA	CASSRAGMNTEAFF	TGTGCCAGCAGCAGGGCGGGGATGAACACTGAAGCTTTCTTT
TRBV7-2	TRBD1	TRBJ1-1	NA	CASSSASGTGSSGAFF	TGTGCCAGCAGCTCGGCCTCTGGGACAGGGTCCTCAGGAGCTTTCTTT
TRBV12-5	TRBD1	TRBJ1-3	NA	CASGLGQGYTIYF	TGTGCTAGTGGTTTGGGACAGGGTTACACCATATATTTT
TRBV6-2/TRBV6-3	TRBD2	TRBJ2-7	NA	CASSRLAPHEQYF	TGTGCCAGCAGTAGACTAGCCCCCCACGAGCAGTACTTC
TRBV5-4	NA	TRBJ1-1	NA	CASSLQGNTEAFF	TGTGCCAGCAGTTTACAGGGTAACACTGAAGCTTTCTTT
TRBV19	TRBD1	TRBJ1-2	NA	CASTVGGQGHLKGYTF	TGTGCCAGTACCGTCGGAGGACAGGGTCATCTGAAGGGCTACACCTTC
TRBV6-2/TRBV6-3	NA	TRBJ1-3	NA	CASSYPDTGDTIYF	TGTGCCAGCAGTTACCCGGACACTGGGGACACCATATATTTT
TRBV19	NA	TRBJ1-4	NA	CASSIRPGTNEKLFF	TGTGCCAGTAGTATACGTCCAGGAACAAATGAAAAACTGTTTTTT
TRBV24-1	TRBD2	TRBJ2-6	once	CATSDPREAGANVLTF	TGTGCCACCAGTGATCCCCGGGAGGCTGGGGCCAACGTCCTGACTTTC
TRBV7-9	NA	TRBJ1-4	NA	CASSLAQGQKLFF	TGTGCCAGCAGCTTAGCCCAGGGGCAAAAACTGTTTTTT
TRBV7-9	TRBD1	TRBJ2-1	NA	CASSLVMGQGSYNEQFF	TGTGCCAGCAGCTTAGTGATGGGACAGGGCTCCTACAATGAGCAGTTCTTC
TRBV2	NA	TRBJ2-3	NA	CAASPHVVPDTQYF	TGTGCCGCCAGTCCACACGTGGTCCCAGATACGCAGTATTTT
TRBV30	NA	TRBJ1-4	NA	CAWRSGVPNEKLFF	TGTGCCTGGAGGTCAGGGGTCCCTAATGAAAAACTGTTTTTT
TRBV6-2/TRBV6-3	TRBD1	TRBJ1-5	NA	CASSWTGGNQPQHF	TGTGCCAGCAGCTGGACAGGGGGCAATCAGCCCCAGCATTTT
TRBV6-1	NA	TRBJ1-3	few	CASSEYRGYGNTIYF	TGTGCCAGCAGTGAATATAGGGGATATGGAAACACCATATATTTT
TRBV5-6	NA	TRBJ1-2	once	CASRWDLGYGYTF	TGTGCCAGCAGGTGGGACTTAGGCTATGGCTACACCTTC
TRBV15	NA	TRBJ2-1	NA	CATSRARQSPFF	TGTGCCACCAGCAGAGCGAGGCAGAGTCCGTTCTTC
TRBV2	NA	TRBJ2-2	NA	CASSKEFANTGELFF	TGTGCCAGCAGTAAGGAGTTCGCGAACACCGGGGAGCTGTTTTTT
TRBV4-2	TRBD2	TRBJ2-7	NA	CASRHSGGSSYEQYF	TGTGCCAGCAGACATAGCGGGGGAAGCTCCTACGAGCAGTACTTC
TRBV2	TRBD1	TRBJ1-6	once	CASRQTGMRSPLHF	TGTGCCAGCAGGCAGACAGGGATGAGATCACCCCTCCACTTT
TRBV4-1	NA	TRBJ1-6	NA	CASSQEGIRAREGSPLHF	TGCGCCAGCAGCCAAGAAGGAATCCGGGCCAGGGAGGGTTCACCCCTCCACTTT
TRBV10-3	NA	TRBJ1-2	NA	CAISYDTNYGYTF	TGTGCCATCAGTTATGACACGAACTATGGCTACACCTTC
TRBV9	TRBD2	TRBJ2-1	NA	CASSVAIGLGYNEQFF	TGTGCCAGCAGCGTAGCTATTGGACTAGGTTACAATGAGCAGTTCTTC
TRBV28	TRBD1	TRBJ2-1	NA	CATQGLSNEQFF	TGTGCCACACAGGGGTTATCCAATGAGCAGTTCTTC
TRBV15	NA	TRBJ2-5	NA	CATSGVGGRRETQYF	TGTGCCACCAGCGGGGTAGGCGGGCGCCGGGAGACCCAGTACTTC
TRBV18	NA	TRBJ2-1	NA	CASFTRTTDNEQFF	TGTGCCAGCTTCACCCGGACTACCGACAATGAGCAGTTCTTC
TRBV7-2	NA	TRBJ2-1	NA	CASSFIRGGNEQFF	TGTGCCAGCAGCTTCATCAGGGGTGGCAATGAGCAGTTCTTC
TRBV14	NA	TRBJ2-1	NA	CASSQFQGSYNEQFF	TGTGCCAGCAGCCAATTTCAGGGATCCTACAATGAGCAGTTCTTC
TRBV18	NA	TRBJ2-7	NA	CASSPSTDEQYF	TGTGCCAGCTCACCTAGCACGGACGAGCAGTACTTC
TRBV5-1	TRBD2	TRBJ2-2	few	CASSLQLADGELFF	TGCGCCAGCAGCTTGCAACTAGCGGACGGGGAGCTGTTTTTT
TRBV5-6	NA	TRBJ2-4	NA	CASSFYSLLAKNIQYF	TGTGCCAGCAGCTTCTACTCACTTCTAGCCAAAAACATTCAGTACTTC
TRBV7-3	NA	TRBJ1-1	NA	CASSLRDGDTEAFF	TGTGCCAGCAGCCTGCGGGACGGAGACACTGAAGCTTTCTTT